The rows below give T cell receptor beta chains drawn from one sample of a study of somatic mutations in cytotoxic T cells in rheumatoid arthritis. This table comes from immunoSEQ multiplex PCR, and its TCRdb copy is limited to in-frame clones, with some not included. The repertoire holds 11,000 to 15,000 clones, with 90% to 95% as singletons. Sequenced sample: CD4+ T cells sorted from blood. All receptors derive from a man in his sixties or seventies with rheumatoid arthritis. The CDR3 runs from the conserved cysteine through the conserved F or W. Fields, in order: J gene, D gene, V gene, CDR3 protein, CDR3 DNA. D genes are given only for firm matches.

>TRBJ1-5|NA|TRBV19
CASSPGGRQPQHF
TGTGCCAGTAGTCCGGGAGGTCGACAGCCCCAGCATTTT
>TRBJ2-5|TRBD2|TRBV6-5
CASSRGLVGQETQYF
TGTGCCAGCAGTCGTGGACTAGTGGGCCAAGAGACCCAGTACTTC
>TRBJ2-2|NA|TRBV10-3
CAISEFQDTGELFF
TGTGCCATCAGTGAGTTCCAGGACACCGGGGAGCTGTTTTTT
>TRBJ2-7|NA|TRBV18
CASSPPASSYEQYF
TGTGCCAGCTCACCACCGGCCAGCTCCTACGAGCAGTACTTC
>TRBJ2-6|NA|TRBV19
CASSRDISGANVLTF
TGTGCCAGTAGTCGGGACATCTCTGGGGCCAACGTCCTGACTTTC
>TRBJ1-3|NA|TRBV11-2
CASSLSDSGNTIYF
TGTGCCAGCAGCTTATCGGACAGTGGAAACACCATATATTTT
>TRBJ2-7|NA|TRBV29-1
CSVDGPNALGEQYF
TGCAGCGTTGATGGGCCCAACGCTTTGGGCGAGCAGTACTTC
>TRBJ2-3|TRBD2|TRBV7-2
CASSTGDYSDTQYF
TGTGCCAGCAGCACCGGGGACTATTCAGATACGCAGTATTTT
>TRBJ2-3|NA|TRBV10-2
CASSESHYTDTQYF
TGCGCCAGCAGTGAGTCGCACTACACAGATACGCAGTATTTT
>TRBJ1-6|TRBD1|TRBV6-4
CASSDSTRTGKNSPLHF
TGTGCCAGCAGTGACTCAACGCGGACAGGGAAAAATTCACCCCTCCACTTT
>TRBJ2-1|NA|TRBV7-3
CASSPRLGNEQFF
TGTGCCAGCAGCCCCCGACTCGGCAATGAGCAGTTCTTC
>TRBJ2-3|TRBD1|TRBV18
CASSPLGTGTSLDTQYF
TGTGCCAGCTCACCACTTGGGACAGGGACATCACTTGATACGCAGTATTTT
>TRBJ1-1|NA|TRBV6-5
CASSYSNRPNTEAFF
TGTGCCAGCAGTTACTCGAACAGGCCGAACACTGAAGCTTTCTTT